This TCR beta chain appears in the sequencing data of a study of molecular identifiers for immune sequencing clone quantification. Whole-study results and caveats: Highly expanded clone sizes could be underestimated through barcode sharing by identical TCR molecules.

From germline, CDR1 is LGHDT and CDR2 YNNKEL (reference sequence). The CDR3 extends over 18 amino acids. V was cut by 0 bases and J by 0 bases, with 16 bases left in between. A note on this clonotype: What it recognizes is unknown.

TCRdb re-derived calls from the PCR reads in MiXCR, one entry per CDR3 protein. Altogether approximately 550,000 distinct CDR3 sequences are present, around 23% being singletons, with the ten largest covering around 0.76%. Sample: naive CD8+ T cells from blood, with Jurkat cell RNA spiked in. As for subset: FACS-sorted CD8+CD4-CCR7+CD45RA+ naive T cells. The TCR originated in a human donor in good health. Some libraries in this study had Jurkat cell RNA spiked in. The V gene is TRBV3-1, the J gene TRBJ2-3; no definite D call. In nucleotides, the CDR3 is TGTGCCAGCAGCCAAGATACGCCCTGGACGCGGAGCACAGATACGCAGTATTTT. It encodes CASSQDTPWTRSTDTQYF.